This record looks at one T cell receptor beta chain sequence and its context. This clonotype was observed a handful of times. No cognate antigen has been identified for it. The record has no base qualities; no much larger clone is one base away. These data are taken from a study of T-cell reconstitution after alpha-beta-depleted transplantation in children (dated by TCRdb to the mid-2010s). Background on the whole study: Using TCR repertoire profiling, the study quantitatively followed how T-cell immune reconstitution unfolded in children after TCRalphabeta/CD19-depleted allogeneic hematopoietic cell transplantation.

Library creation used PCR. These reads were obtained on an Illumina HiSeq 2500. Molecular barcoding was employed in the preparation of TCR libraries, with unique molecular identifiers being used to normalize TCRbeta repertoire quantification. TCRdb itself trimmed the public reads at Q25 with fastp, ran MiXCR and retained productive beta chains. Each record represents a unique CDR3 protein, reported with the most common genes and DNA among its rows. The sample table lists 200,000 to 250,000 distinct CDR3 sequences, around 9.5% of them with a count of one. The ten largest make up 5% to 7% of the sample. The TCR originated in a human donor who donated a stem cell graft to a child with acute lymphoblastic leukemia. Sample: PBMCs from the stem cell graft donor, taken from the stem cell graft.

The DNA sequence is TGCGCCAGCAGCTCTTTTGGGGGACAGGCGACAGATACGCAGTATTTT. Translated, it gives CASSSFGGQATDTQYF. Here the chain combines TRBV5-1 and TRBJ2-3; a stretch of 8 junction bases matches TRBD1. V is trimmed back by 3 bases and J by 3 bases, and the junction contains 9 bases that no gene match accounts for. For CDR1 and CDR2, the germline V gene lists SGHRS and YFSETQ. The CDR3, from cysteine to phenylalanine, totals 16 residues. Only the CDR3 DNA stays, 48 bases, in frame from base 1.